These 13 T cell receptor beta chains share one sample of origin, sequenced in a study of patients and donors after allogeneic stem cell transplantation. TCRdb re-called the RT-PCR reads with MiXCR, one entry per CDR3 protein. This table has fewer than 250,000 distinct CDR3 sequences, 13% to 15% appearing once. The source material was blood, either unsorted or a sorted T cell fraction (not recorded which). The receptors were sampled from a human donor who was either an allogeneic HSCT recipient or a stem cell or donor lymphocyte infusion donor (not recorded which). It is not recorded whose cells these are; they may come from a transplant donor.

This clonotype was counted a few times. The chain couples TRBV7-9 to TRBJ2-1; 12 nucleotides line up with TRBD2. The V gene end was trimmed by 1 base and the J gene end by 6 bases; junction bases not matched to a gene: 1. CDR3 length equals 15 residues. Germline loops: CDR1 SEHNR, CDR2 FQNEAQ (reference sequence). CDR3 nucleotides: TGTGCCAGCAGCTTAGTACTAGCGGGGGGCAATGAGCAGTTCTTC. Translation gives CASSLVLAGGNEQFF.

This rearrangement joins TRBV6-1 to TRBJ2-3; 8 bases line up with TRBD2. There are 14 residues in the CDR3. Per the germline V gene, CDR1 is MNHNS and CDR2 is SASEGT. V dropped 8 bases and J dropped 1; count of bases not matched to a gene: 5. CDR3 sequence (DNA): TGTGCCAGCGCCCCGCGGGGGGGCACAGATACGCAGTATTTT. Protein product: CASAPRGGTDTQYF.

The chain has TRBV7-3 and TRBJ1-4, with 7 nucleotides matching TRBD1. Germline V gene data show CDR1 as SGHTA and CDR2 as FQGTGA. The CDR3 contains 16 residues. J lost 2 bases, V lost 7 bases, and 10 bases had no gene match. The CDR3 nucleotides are TGTGCCAGCACCCTGACAGGGCGTGTCACTAATGAAAAACTGTTTTTT. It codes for CASTLTGRVTNEKLFF.

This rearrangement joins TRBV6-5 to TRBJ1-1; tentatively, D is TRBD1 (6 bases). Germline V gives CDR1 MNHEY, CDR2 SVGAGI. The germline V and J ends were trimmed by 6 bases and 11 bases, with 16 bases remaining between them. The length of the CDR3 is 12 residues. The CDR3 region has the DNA TGTGCCAGCAGCACCACGACAGGTGGGGCTTTCTTT. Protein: CASSTTTGGAFF.

In DNA form, the CDR3 reads TGTGCCAGCAGTTTTTGGTCGGTGGTGAACACTGAAGCTTTCTTT. Amino acids: CASSFWSVVNTEAFF. This sequence joins TRBV12-3 or TRBV12-4 and TRBJ1-1; D gene unclear. Trimming pared 3 bases from V and 0 bases from J, leaving 11 bases between. The CDR3 consists of 15 residues.

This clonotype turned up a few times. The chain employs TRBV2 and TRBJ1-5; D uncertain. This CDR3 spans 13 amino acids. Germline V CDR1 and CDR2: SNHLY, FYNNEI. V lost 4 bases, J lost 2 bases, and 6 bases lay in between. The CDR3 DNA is TGTGCCAGCAGTGGGGATGGCAATCAGCCCCAGCATTTT. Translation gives CASSGDGNQPQHF.

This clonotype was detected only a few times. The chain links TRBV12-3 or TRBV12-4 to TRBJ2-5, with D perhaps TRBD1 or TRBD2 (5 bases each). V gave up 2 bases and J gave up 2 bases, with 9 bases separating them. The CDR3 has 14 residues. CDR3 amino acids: CASSLFGGQETQYF. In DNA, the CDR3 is TGTGCCAGCAGTTTATTTGGGGGTCAAGAGACCCAGTACTTC.

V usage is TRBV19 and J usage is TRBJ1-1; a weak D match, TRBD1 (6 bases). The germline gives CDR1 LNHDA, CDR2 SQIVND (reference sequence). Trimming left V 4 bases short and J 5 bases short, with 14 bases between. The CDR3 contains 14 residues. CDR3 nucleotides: TGTGCCAGTAGTACGTCGCAGGGGCTTACTGAAGCTTTCTTT. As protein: CASSTSQGLTEAFF.

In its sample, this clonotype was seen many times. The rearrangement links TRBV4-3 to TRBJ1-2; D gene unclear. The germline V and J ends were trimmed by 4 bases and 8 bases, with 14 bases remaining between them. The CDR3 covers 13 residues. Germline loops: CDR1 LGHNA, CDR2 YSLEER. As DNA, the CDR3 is TGCGCCAGCAGCCCTGCTAATGGGGTGGGCTACACCTTC. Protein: CASSPANGVGYTF.

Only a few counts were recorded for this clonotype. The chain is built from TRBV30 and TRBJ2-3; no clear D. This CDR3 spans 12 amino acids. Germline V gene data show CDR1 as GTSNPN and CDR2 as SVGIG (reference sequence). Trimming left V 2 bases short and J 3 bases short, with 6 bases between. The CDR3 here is CAWSTGTDTQYF. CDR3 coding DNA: TGTGCCTGGAGTACGGGTACAGATACGCAGTATTTT.

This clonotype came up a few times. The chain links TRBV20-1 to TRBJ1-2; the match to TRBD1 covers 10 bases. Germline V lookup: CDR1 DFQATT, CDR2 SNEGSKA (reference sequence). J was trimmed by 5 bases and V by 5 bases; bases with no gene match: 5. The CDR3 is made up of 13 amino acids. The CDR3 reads CSAEGQGTYGYTF. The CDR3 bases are TGCAGTGCTGAGGGACAGGGGACGTATGGCTACACCTTC.

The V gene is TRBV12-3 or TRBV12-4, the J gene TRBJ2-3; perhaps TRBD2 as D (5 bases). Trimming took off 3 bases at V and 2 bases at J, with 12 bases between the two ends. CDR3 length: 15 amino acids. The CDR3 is CASSLARAYTDTQYF. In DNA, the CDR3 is TGTGCCAGCAGTTTGGCGAGGGCATACACAGATACGCAGTATTTT.

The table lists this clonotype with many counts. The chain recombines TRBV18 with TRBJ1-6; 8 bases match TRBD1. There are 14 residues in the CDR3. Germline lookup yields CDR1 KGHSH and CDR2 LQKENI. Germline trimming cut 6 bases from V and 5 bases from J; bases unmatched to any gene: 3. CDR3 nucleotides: TGTGCCAGCTCCCAGGGGGCCGATAATTCACCCCTCCACTTT. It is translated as CASSQGADNSPLHF. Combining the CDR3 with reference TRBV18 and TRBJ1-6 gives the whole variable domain NAGVMQNPRHLVRRRGQEARLRCSPMKGHSHVYWYRQLPEEGLKFMVYLQKENIIDESGMPKERFSAEFPKEGPSILRIQQVVRGDSAAYFCASSQGADNSPLHFGNGTRLTVT.